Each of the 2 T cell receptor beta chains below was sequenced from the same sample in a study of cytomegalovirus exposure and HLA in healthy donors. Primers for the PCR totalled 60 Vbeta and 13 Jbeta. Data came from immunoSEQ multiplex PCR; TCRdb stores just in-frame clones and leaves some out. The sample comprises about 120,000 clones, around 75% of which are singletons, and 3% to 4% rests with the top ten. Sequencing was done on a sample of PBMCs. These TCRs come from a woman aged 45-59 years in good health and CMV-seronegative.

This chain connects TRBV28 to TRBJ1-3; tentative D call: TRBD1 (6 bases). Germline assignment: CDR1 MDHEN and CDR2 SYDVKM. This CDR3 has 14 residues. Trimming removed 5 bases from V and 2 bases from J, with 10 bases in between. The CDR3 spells CASSTWTAGNTIYF. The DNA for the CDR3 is TGTGCCAGCAGTACGTGGACAGCTGGAAACACCATATATTTT.

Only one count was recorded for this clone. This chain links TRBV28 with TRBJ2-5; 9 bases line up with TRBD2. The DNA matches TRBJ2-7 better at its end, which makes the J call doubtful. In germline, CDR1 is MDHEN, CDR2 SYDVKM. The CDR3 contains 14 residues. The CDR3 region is CASSVGTSFYEQYF. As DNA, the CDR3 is TGTGCCAGCAGTGTCGGGACTAGCTTTTACGAGCAGTACTTC.